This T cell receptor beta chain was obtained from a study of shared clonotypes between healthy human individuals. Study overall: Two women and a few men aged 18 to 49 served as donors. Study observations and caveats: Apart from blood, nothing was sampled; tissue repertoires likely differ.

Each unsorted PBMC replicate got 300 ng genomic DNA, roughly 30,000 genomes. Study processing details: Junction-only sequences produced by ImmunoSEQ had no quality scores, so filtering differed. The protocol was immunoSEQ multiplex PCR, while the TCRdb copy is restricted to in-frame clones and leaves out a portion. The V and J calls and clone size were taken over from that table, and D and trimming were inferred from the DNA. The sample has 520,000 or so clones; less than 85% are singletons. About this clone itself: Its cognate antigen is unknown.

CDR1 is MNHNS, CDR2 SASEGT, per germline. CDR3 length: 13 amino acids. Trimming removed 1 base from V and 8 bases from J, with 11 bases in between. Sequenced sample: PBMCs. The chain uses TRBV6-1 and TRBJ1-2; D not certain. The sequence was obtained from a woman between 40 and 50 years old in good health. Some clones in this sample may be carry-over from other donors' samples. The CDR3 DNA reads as TGTGCCAGCAGTGAAGGTCGATCCCTAGGCTACACCTTC. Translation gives CASSEGRSLGYTF.